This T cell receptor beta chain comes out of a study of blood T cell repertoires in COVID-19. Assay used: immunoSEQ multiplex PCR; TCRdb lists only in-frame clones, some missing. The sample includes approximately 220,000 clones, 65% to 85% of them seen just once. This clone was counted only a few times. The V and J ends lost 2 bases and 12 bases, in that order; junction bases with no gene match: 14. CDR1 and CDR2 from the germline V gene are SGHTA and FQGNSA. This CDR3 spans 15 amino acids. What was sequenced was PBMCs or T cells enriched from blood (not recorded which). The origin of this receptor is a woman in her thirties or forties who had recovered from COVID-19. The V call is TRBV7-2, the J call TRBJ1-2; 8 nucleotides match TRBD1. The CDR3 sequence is CASSLYVVGQGLNTF. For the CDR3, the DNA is TGTGCCAGCAGCTTATATGTAGTCGGACAGGGTCTAAACACCTTC.